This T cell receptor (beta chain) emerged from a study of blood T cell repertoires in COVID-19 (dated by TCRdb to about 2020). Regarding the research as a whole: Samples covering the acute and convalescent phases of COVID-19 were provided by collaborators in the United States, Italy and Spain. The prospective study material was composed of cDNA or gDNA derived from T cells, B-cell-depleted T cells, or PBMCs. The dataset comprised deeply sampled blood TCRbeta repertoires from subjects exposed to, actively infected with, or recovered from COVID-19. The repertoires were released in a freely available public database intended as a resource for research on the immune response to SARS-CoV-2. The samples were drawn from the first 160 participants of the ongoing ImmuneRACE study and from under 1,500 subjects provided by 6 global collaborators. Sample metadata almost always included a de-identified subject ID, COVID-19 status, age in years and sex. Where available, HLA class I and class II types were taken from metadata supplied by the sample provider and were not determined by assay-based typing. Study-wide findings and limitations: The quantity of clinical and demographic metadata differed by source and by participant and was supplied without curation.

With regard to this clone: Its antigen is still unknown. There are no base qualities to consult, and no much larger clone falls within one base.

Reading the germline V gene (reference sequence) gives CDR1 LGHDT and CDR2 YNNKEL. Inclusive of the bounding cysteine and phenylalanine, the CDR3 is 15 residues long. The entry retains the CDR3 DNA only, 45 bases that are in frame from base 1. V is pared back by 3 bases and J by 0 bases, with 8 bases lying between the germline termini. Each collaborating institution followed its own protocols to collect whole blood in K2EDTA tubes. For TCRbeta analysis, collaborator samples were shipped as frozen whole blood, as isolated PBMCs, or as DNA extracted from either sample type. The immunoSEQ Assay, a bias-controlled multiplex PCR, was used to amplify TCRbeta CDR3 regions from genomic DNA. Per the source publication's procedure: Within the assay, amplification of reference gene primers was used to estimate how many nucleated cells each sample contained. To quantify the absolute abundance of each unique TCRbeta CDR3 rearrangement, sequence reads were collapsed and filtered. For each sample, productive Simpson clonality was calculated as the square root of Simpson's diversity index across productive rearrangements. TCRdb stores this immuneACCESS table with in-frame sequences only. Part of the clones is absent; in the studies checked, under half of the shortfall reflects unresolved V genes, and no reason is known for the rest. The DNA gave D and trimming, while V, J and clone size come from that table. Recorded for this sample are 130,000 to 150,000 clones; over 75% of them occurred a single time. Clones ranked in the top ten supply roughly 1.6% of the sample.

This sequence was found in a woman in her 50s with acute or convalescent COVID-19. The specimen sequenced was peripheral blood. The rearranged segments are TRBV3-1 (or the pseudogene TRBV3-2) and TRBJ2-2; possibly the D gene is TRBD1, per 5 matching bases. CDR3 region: CASSQDIANTGELFF. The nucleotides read TGTGCCAGCAGCCAGGACATCGCGAACACCGGGGAGCTGTTTTTT.